Each of the 8 T cell receptor beta chains below was sequenced from the same sample in a study of identical twins. TCRdb re-derived calls from the 5' RACE reads in MiXCR, one entry per CDR3 protein. The sample contains 1.5 million to 2 million distinct CDR3 sequences, under 35% of which appear only once. Specimen: cord blood. Receptors were obtained from a newborn girl in good health.

This sequence joins TRBV12-3 or TRBV12-4 and TRBJ1-1; a weak D match, TRBD1 (5 bases). The length of the CDR3 is 13 residues. The V end lost 1 base, the J end lost 12 bases, and 15 bases lay between the germline ends. This CDR3 reads CASSLERGGKTFF. The DNA of the CDR3 is TGTGCCAGCAGTTTAGAGCGCGGGGGTAAAACTTTCTTT.

The chain couples TRBV6-6 to TRBJ2-3; 12 bases align to TRBD2. V dropped 7 bases and J dropped 2; count of bases not matched to a gene: 4. From germline, CDR1 is MNHNY and CDR2 SVGAGI (reference sequence). The CDR3 extends over 15 amino acids. CDR3 nucleotides: TGTGCCAGCACTGGACTAGCGGGGAACACAGATACGCAGTATTTT. Its translation: CASTGLAGNTDTQYF.

This clonotype was seen only a few times. The genes are TRBV21-1 and TRBJ1-4. TRBV21-1 is labeled a pseudogene. CDR3 length: 17 residues. The CDR3 reads CASSRGPVKDRKEKLFF. The CDR3 nucleotides read TGTGCCAGCAGCCGGGGTCCGGTGAAGGACCGAAAAGAAAAACTGTTTTTT.

To note about this clonotype: Since a much larger clone is just one base distant, this may be a read error. The rearrangement joins TRBV28 to TRBJ2-1; 8 bases are shared with TRBD1. CDR1 and CDR2 from the germline V gene are MDHEN and SYDVKM. The CDR3 loop spans 13 amino acids. CDR3 in amino acids: CAGSIDRGNEQFF. CDR3 DNA: TGTGCCGGCAGTATAGACAGGGGCAATGAGCAGTTCTTC.

For this clonotype: A junction boundary mismatches the germline segment, possibly from a read error. This chain links TRBV20-1 with TRBJ1-5; 7 bases are a match to TRBD1. The CDR3 is 13 residues long. Germline V lookup: CDR1 DFQATT, CDR2 SNEGSKA (reference sequence). In DNA form, the CDR3 reads TGCAGTGGTAGAGGGGGCCTGAATCAGCCCCAGCATTTT. It is translated as CSGRGGLNQPQHF.

The rearrangement links TRBV7-6 to TRBJ1-6; 12 bases match TRBD1. CDR1 and CDR2 from the germline V gene are SGHVS and FNYEAQ. J lost 9 bases, V lost 0 bases, and 9 bases had no gene match. The CDR3 has 18 amino acids. The CDR3 DNA reads as TGTGCCAGCAGCTTAGCTCCGAAGGGACAGGGGGCCCTTTCACCCCTCCACTTT. It yields the protein CASSLAPKGQGALSPLHF.

CDR3 sequence reads: CASRRQGVNQPQHF. The CDR3 DNA sequence: TGTGCCAGCAGACGACAGGGGGTGAATCAGCCCCAGCATTTT. The chain combines TRBV5-6 with TRBJ1-5; 9 bases align to TRBD1. Trimming took 5 bases from V and 4 from J; bases not matched to a gene: 4. Looked up from germline, CDR1 is SGHDT and CDR2 is YYEEEE. CDR3 length: 14 residues.

This clonotype was seen a few times. This sequence may be a read error, since a much larger clone differs from it by one base. V gene TRBV29-1 combines with J gene TRBJ2-7; D remains ambiguous. This CDR3 has 11 amino acids. From germline, CDR1 is SQVTM and CDR2 ANQGSEA. CDR3 residues: CGAVSPYEQYF. The CDR3 region has the DNA TGCGGCGCCGTAAGCCCCTACGAGCAGTACTTC.